Sequencing of this T cell receptor (beta chain) was carried out in a study of blood T cells in healthy people across ages. Comment on this clonotype: At one end the junction does not follow the germline gene, possibly because of a read error.

Through a sample-barcoded 5' primer and a J-beta primer mix, a second PCR was run for roughly 7 to 11 cycles. TCRdb reprocessed the 5' RACE reads with MiXCR, giving one entry per CDR3 protein. The sample has some 710,000 distinct CDR3 sequences; over 20% are singletons. Per germline, CDR1 MNHEY and CDR2 SVGAGI. This CDR3 is built from 15 residues. The chain combines TRBV6-5 with TRBJ1-3; D might be TRBD1 (6 bases). What was sequenced was blood. This TCR was recovered from a man aged 65 to 79 in good health. The CDR3 region is CASSSQGSSGNTIYF. In nucleotides, the CDR3 is TGCGCCAGCAGCTCGCAGGGGAGCTCTGGAAACACCATATATTTT.